This T cell receptor beta chain was sequenced for a study of CD8+ T cells in alopecia areata. This clone was seen only a few times. cDNA reverse transcribed from extracted RNA served as the sequencing template. Repertoires were generated with immunoSEQ multiplex PCR, while TCRdb's copy carries only in-frame clones and drops some. Here the sample spans 150,000 to 190,000 clones, 40% to 60% being singletons. This CDR3 has 16 amino acids. Germline assignment: CDR1 SGHVS and CDR2 FQNEAQ. V dropped 4 bases and J dropped 3; count of bases not matched to a gene: 9. The source is a human donor with alopecia areata. The chain combines TRBV7-8 with TRBJ2-3; 8 positions agree with TRBD1. This specimen consisted of CD8+ T cells sorted from blood, obtained at week 0. The CDR3 bases are TGTGCCAGCAGCTCCCCACAGGGGGTGGGGACAGATACGCAGTATTTT. It codes for CASSSPQGVGTDTQYF.